This TCR beta chain was recovered during a study of chemoradiotherapy in HPV16-positive cancers. Study-wide points: Non-HPV-specific T cells did not expand in tumors during treatment, whereas candidate HPV-specific clones and E7-related motifs did. For HPV16-positive patients, expanding HPV-responsive T cells associated with longer recurrence-free survival.

In the case of this clone: Its antigen is not known.

Repeated repertoire sampling spanned the course of chemoradiotherapy. This CDR3 contains 14 residues. V was pared by 6 bases and J by 8 bases, with 19 bases between. Germline-derived CDR1 and CDR2 are SGHAT and FQNNGV. Produced via immunoSEQ multiplex PCR; TCRdb's table is partial and in-frame only. The data hold approximately 9,300 clones, with around 88% observed a single time. Sequenced here: blood, sampled from a patient who underwent chemoradiotherapy. This chain joins TRBV11-2 and TRBJ1-2, with D possibly TRBD1 on 6 matching bases. The sequence came from a human donor with HPV-associated anogenital cancer. DNA of the CDR3: TGTGCCAGCAGAGCATTGAGGGACATGGGCGGCTACACCTTC. Its translation: CASRALRDMGGYTF.